These 7 T cell receptor beta chains were all obtained from the same sample, sequenced in a study of PD-1 blockade in classical Hodgkin lymphoma. Produced via immunoSEQ multiplex PCR; TCRdb's table is partial and in-frame only. The data show around 21,000 clones, around four fifths seen once. The time point here: cycle 4 day 1 (C4D1), after less than 7 weeks of nivolumab. All patients relapsed after autologous stem cell transplantation, and brentuximab vedotin exposure varied. Magnetic negative selection was used to purify CD8+ T cells from thawed PBMCs. The specimen comprised CD8+ T cells from blood, sampled before the fourth cycle of nivolumab. The receptors were sampled from a human donor with classical Hodgkin lymphoma.

The chain recombines TRBV6-1 with TRBJ1-1, with no clear D. V was cut by 6 bases and J by 1 base, with 12 bases left in between. The CDR3 extends over 14 amino acids. Germline CDR1 MNHNS, CDR2 SASEGT. In DNA, the CDR3 is TGTGCCAGCAGCACTAGTCCGAGGAACACTGAAGCTTTCTTT. Translation gives CASSTSPRNTEAFF.

This clone was observed a few times. The same CDR3 arises from other DNA sequences in this sample as well. The chain combines TRBV27 with TRBJ1-5; a possible D gene is TRBD1 (5 bases). V was pared by 10 bases and J by 0 bases, with 10 bases between. The CDR3 spans 13 residues. CDR1 MNHEY and CDR2 SMNVEV come from the germline V gene (reference sequence). CDR3 residues: CATGPYSNQPQHF. The CDR3 DNA follows: TGTGCCACAGGGCCTTATAGCAATCAGCCCCAGCATTTT.

The chain links TRBV27 to TRBJ2-7; the D gene is possibly TRBD1 (6 bases). Germline V gene data show CDR1 as MNHEY and CDR2 as SMNVEV (reference sequence). The CDR3 totals 14 residues. V gave up 6 bases and J gave up 3 bases, with 15 bases separating them. DNA of the CDR3: TGTGCCAGCAGCGCACAGGGCAGCCTCTACGAGCAGTACTTC. It codes for CASSAQGSLYEQYF.

V gene TRBV5-1 combines with J gene TRBJ1-2, with unresolved D. Per germline, CDR1 SGHRS and CDR2 YFSETQ. CDR3 length: 15 residues. Trimming took off 0 bases at V and 10 bases at J, with 19 bases between the two ends. As DNA, the CDR3 is TGCGCCAGCAGCTTGGAACTATTCGACGGAGAGCACTACACCTTC. Its protein is CASSLELFDGEHYTF.

This chain connects TRBV18 to TRBJ2-7; 9 nucleotides match TRBD1. The CDR3 runs to 15 residues. V shed 6 bases and J 1 base; nucleotides not matched to a gene: 7. Germline-derived CDR1 and CDR2 are KGHSH and LQKENI. CDR3 nucleotide sequence: TGTGCCAGCTCGCTGCAGGGACAGGGTTCCTACGAGCAGTACTTC. Its protein is CASSLQGQGSYEQYF.

The chain couples TRBV9 to TRBJ1-6; D remains unclear. Germline V gene lookup returns CDR1 SGDLS and CDR2 YYNGEE. The CDR3 is made up of 12 amino acids. V lost 0 bases and J lost 10, with 5 bases in between. The CDR3 region is CASSVDGSPLHF. CDR3 coding DNA: TGTGCCAGCAGCGTAGACGGATCACCCCTCCACTTT.

The chain links TRBV9 to TRBJ1-1; D possibly corresponds to TRBD1 (5 bases). V lost 0 bases to trimming and J lost 11 bases, with 17 bases between them. CDR3 length: 14 amino acids. CDR1 and CDR2 from the germline V gene are SGDLS and YYNGEE. The CDR3 spells CASSVVLGDLDAFF. In nucleotides, the CDR3 is TGTGCCAGCAGCGTAGTATTGGGGGACCTTGACGCTTTCTTT.